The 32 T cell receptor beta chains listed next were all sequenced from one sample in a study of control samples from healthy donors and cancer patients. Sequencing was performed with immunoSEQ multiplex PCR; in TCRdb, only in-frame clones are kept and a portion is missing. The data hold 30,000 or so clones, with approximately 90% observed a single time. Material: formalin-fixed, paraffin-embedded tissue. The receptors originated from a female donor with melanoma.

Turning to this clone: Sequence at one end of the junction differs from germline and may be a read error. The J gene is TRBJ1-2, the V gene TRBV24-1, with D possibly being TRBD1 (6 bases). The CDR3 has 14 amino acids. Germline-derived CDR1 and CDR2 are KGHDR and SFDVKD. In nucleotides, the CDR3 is TGTGCTACCAGTGAAGATGACAGGAACTATGGCTACACCTTC. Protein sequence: CATSEDDRNYGYTF.

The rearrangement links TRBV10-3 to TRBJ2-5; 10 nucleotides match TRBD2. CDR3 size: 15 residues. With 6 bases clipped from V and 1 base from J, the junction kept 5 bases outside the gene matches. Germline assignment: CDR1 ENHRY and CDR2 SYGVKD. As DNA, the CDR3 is TGTGCCATCAGCACGGGACTAGCGTCCCAAGAGACCCAGTACTTC. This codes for CAISTGLASQETQYF.

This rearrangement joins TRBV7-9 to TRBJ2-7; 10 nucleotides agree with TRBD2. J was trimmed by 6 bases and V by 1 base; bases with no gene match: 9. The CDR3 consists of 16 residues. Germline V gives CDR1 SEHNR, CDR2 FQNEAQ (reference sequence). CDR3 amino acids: CASSLVPGTSASEQYF. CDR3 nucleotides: TGTGCCAGCAGCTTAGTCCCCGGGACTAGCGCCAGCGAGCAGTACTTC. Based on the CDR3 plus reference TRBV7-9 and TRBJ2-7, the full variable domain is DTGVSQNPRHKITKRGQNVTFRCDPISEHNRLYWYRQTLGQGPEFLTYFQNEAQLEKSRLLSDRFSAERPKGSFSTLEIQRTEQGDSAMYLCASSLVPGTSASEQYFGPGTRLTVT.

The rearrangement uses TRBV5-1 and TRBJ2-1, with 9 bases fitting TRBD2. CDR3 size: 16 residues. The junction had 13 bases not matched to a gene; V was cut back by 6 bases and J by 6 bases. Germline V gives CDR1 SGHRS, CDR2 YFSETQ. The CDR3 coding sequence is TGCGCCAGCAAGGGAGGGGGACTAGCCCTTTTCAATGAGCAGTTCTTC. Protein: CASKGGGLALFNEQFF.

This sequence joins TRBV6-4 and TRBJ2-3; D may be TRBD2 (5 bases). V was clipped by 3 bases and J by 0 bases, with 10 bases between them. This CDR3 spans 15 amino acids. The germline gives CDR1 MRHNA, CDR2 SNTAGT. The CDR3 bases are TGTGCCAGCAGTGAGCCGGGAACGAGCACAGATACGCAGTATTTT. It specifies CASSEPGTSTDTQYF.

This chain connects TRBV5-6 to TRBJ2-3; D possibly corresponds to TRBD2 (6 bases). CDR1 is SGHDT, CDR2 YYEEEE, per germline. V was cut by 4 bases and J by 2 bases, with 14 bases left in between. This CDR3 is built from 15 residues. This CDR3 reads CASSPLAEITDTQYF. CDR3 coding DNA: TGTGCCAGCAGCCCATTAGCGGAGATCACAGATACGCAGTATTTT.

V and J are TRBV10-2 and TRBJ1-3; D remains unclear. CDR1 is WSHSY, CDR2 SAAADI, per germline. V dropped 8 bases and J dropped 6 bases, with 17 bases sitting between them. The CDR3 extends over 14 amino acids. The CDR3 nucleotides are TGCGCCAGCCTTCCTAACGGGTCTAAAAACACCATATATTTT. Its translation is CASLPNGSKNTIYF.

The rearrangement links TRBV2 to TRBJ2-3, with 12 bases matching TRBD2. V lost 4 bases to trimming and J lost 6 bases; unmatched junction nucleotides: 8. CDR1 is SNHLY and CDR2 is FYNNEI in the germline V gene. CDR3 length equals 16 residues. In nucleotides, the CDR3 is TGTGCCAGCAGTGGACTAGCGGGAGAGGATATGGATACGCAGTATTTT. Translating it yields CASSGLAGEDMDTQYF.

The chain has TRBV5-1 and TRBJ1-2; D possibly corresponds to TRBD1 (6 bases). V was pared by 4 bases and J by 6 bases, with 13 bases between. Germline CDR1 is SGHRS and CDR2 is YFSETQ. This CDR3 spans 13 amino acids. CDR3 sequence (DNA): TGCGCCAGCAGCATTTCAGGGGTTGATGGCTACACCTTC. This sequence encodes CASSISGVDGYTF.

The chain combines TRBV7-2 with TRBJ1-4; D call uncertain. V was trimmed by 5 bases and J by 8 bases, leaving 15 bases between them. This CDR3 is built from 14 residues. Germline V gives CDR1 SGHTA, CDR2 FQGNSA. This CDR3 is CASSLGQASEKLFF. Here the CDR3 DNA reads TGTGCCAGCAGCCTCGGGCAGGCAAGCGAAAAACTGTTTTTT.

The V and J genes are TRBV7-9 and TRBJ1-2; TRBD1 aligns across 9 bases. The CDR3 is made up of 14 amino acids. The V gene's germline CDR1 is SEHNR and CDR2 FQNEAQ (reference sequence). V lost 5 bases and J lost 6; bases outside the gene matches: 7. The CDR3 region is CASSLRDRENGYTF. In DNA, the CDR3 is TGTGCCAGCAGCCTCCGGGACAGGGAGAATGGCTACACCTTC. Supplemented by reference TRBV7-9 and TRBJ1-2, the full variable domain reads DTGVSQNPRHKITKRGQNVTFRCDPISEHNRLYWYRQTLGQGPEFLTYFQNEAQLEKSRLLSDRFSAERPKGSFSTLEIQRTEQGDSAMYLCASSLRDRENGYTFGSGTRLTVV.

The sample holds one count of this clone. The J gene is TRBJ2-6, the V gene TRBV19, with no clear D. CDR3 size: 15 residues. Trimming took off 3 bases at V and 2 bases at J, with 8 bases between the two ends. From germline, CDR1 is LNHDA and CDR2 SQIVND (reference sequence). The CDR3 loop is CASSMTGAGANVLTF. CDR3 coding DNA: TGTGCCAGTAGTATGACGGGTGCTGGGGCCAACGTCCTGACTTTC.

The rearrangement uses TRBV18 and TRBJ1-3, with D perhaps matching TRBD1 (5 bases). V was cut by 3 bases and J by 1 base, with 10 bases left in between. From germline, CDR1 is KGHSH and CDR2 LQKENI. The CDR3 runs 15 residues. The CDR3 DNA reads TGTGCCAGCTCACCGACGGGACCGTCTGGAAACACCATATATTTT. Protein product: CASSPTGPSGNTIYF.

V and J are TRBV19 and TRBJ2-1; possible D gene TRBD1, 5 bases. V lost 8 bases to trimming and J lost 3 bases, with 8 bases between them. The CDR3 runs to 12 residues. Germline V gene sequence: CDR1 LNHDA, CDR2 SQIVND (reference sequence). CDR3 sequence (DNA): TGTGCCAGTGGGCAGGGCTACAATGAGCAGTTCTTC. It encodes CASGQGYNEQFF.

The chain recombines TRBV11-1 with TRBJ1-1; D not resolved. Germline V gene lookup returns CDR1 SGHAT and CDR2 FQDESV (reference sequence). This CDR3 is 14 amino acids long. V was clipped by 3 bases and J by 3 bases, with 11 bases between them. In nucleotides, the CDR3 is TGTGCCAGCAGCTTTAGGCGATTGGACACTGAAGCTTTCTTT. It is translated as CASSFRRLDTEAFF.

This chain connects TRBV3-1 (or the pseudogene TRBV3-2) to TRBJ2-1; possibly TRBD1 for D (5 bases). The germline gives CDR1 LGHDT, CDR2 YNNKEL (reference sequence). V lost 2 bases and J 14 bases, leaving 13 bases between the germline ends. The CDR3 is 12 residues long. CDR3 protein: CASSQTQGKEFF. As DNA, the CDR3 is TGTGCCAGCAGCCAAACCCAGGGCAAAGAGTTCTTC.

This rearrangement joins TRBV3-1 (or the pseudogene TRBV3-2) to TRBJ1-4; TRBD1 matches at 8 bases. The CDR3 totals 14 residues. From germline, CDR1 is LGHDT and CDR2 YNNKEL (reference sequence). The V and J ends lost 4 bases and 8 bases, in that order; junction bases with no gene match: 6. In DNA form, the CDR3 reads TGTGCCAGCAGCCCTATCCAGGGGGCGGAAAAACTGTTTTTT. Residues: CASSPIQGAEKLFF.

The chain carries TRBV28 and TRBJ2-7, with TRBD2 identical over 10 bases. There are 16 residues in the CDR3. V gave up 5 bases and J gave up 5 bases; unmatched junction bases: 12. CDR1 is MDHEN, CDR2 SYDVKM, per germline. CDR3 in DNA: TGTGCCAGCAGTATCCGGACTAGCGGACGGCGGCACGAGCAGTACTTC. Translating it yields CASSIRTSGRRHEQYF.

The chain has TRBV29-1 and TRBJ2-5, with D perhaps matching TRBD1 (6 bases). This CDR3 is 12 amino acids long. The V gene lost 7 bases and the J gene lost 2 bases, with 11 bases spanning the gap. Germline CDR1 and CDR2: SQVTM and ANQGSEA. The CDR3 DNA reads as TGCAGCGCACGTAGGGGGCAAGAGACCCAGTACTTC. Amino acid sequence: CSARRGQETQYF.

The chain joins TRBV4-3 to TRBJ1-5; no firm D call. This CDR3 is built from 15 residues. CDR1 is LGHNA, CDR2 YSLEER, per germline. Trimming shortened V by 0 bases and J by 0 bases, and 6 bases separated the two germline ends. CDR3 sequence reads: CASSQDEYSNQPQHF. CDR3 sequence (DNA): TGCGCCAGCAGCCAAGATGAGTATAGCAATCAGCCCCAGCATTTT.

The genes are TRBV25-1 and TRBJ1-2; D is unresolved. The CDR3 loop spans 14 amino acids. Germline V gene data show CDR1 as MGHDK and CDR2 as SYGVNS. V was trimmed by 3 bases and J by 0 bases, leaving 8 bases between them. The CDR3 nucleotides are TGTGCCAGCAGTGAGCCAGGAACTAACTATGGCTACACCTTC. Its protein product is CASSEPGTNYGYTF.

The DNA for the CDR3 is TGTGCCCTTAGGACGGGATATGGCTACACCTTC. It encodes CALRTGYGYTF. The V call is TRBV19, the J call TRBJ1-2; D gene ambiguous. The CDR3 length is 11 residues. V lost 11 bases and J lost 5, with 12 bases in between. From germline, CDR1 is LNHDA and CDR2 SQIVND (reference sequence).

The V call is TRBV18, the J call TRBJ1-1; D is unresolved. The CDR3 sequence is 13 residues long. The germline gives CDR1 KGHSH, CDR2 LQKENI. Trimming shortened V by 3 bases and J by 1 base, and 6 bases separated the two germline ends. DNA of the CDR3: TGTGCCAGCTCACCTAACGGGAACACTGAAGCTTTCTTT. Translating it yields CASSPNGNTEAFF.

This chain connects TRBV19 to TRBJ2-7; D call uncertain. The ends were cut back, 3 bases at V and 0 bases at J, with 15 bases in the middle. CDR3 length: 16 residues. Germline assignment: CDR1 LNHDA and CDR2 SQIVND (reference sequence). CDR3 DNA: TGTGCCAGTAGTATTCGGGCGACGGGTTACTCCTACGAGCAGTACTTC. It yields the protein CASSIRATGYSYEQYF.

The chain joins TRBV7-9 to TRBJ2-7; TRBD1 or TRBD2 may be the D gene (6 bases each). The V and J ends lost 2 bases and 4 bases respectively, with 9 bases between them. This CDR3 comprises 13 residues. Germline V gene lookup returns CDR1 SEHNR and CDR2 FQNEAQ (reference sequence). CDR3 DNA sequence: TGTGCCAGCAGCTTACCGGGGGCGTACGAGCAGTACTTC. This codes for CASSLPGAYEQYF.

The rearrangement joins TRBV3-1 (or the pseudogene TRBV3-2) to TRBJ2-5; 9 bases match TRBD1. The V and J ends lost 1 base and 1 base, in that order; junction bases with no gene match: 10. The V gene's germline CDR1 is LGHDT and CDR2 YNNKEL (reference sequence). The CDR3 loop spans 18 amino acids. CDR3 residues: CASSQGSLTGGFQETQYF. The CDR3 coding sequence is TGTGCCAGCAGCCAAGGATCCTTGACAGGGGGTTTCCAAGAGACCCAGTACTTC.

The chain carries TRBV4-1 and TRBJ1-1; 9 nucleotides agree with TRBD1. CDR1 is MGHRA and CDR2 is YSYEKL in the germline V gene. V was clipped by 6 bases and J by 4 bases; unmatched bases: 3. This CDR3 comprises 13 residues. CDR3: CASRLQGATEAFF. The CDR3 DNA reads TGCGCCAGCAGACTACAGGGGGCCACTGAAGCTTTCTTT.

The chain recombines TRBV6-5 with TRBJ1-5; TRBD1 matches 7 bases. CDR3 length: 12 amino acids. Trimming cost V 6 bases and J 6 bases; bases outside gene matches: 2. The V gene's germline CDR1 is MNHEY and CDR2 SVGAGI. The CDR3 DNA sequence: TGTGCCAGCAGACAGGGGCTTCAGCCCCAGCATTTT. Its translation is CASRQGLQPQHF.

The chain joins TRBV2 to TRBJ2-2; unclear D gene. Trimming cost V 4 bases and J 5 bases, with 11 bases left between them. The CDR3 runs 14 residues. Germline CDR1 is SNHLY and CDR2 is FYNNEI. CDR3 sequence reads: CASSVDSGTGELFF. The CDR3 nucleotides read TGTGCCAGCAGTGTTGATTCAGGTACCGGGGAGCTGTTTTTT.

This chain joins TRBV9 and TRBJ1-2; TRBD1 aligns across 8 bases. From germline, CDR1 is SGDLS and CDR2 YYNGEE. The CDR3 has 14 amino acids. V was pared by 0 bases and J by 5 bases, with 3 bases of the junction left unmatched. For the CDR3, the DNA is TGTGCCAGCAGCGTAGTAACAGGGGGGTATGGCTACACCTTC. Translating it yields CASSVVTGGYGYTF.

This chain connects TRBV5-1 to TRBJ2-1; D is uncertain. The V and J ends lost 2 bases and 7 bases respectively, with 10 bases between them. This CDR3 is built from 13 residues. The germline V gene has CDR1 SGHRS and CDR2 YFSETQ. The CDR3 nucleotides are TGCGCCAGCAGCTTAAGTAAAGGTAATGAGCAGTTCTTC. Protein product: CASSLSKGNEQFF.

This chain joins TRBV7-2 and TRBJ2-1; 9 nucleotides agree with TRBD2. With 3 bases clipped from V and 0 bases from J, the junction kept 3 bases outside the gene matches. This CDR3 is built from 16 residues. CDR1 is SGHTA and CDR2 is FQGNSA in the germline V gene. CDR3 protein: CASSFRLADSYNEQFF. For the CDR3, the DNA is TGTGCCAGCAGCTTTCGACTAGCGGACTCCTACAATGAGCAGTTCTTC.